This entry concerns a single T cell receptor beta chain. The specificity of this receptor is unknown. No qualities accompany the bases; no much larger clone lies one base away. This record comes from a study of early stage breast cancer tumors (dated by TCRdb to 2016 to 2017). Context from the whole study: Of the 16 invasive breast tumors, twelve were found to be estrogen receptor-positive, progesterone receptor-positive and HER2-negative. On average, each sample got around 10-fold read coverage. Of the roughly 12 ER+/PR+/HER2- tumors, eight were classified as invasive ductal carcinomas and four as invasive lobular carcinomas. Across all samples, over 2,000,000 templates representing 1,097,674 unique clonotypes were detected. Findings and caveats that apply to the study as a whole: Repertoires from blood resembled normal breast more closely than tumor, and using blood as a reference for each tissue separated tumor from normal in about 90% of the 16 patients. Enriched TCRB sequences shared across patients were found to be mostly commonly generated sequences that were unlikely to play an important role in the tumor microenvironment. Compared with adjacent normal breast tissue, tumors had roughly 2.7-fold higher T cell density and higher clonality. Analysis by tumor subtype was prevented by the small cohort size. Chain pairing and functional markers such as CD4, CD8 and FOXP3 were not captured by bulk genomic DNA sequencing of unsorted cells.

Each sample was amplified in two independent genomic DNA replicates, using 0.5 ug for blood and around 1.5 ug for tumor or normal breast. Following the manufacturer's instructions, the ImmunoSeq Intro kit was used to carry out TCRB sequencing on genomic DNA. The multiplex PCR ran for 25 to 40 cycles using proprietary primers and spike-in control sequences for absolute quantification. Single-end 150-bp reads were used to sequence an 87-bp fragment spanning the CDR3 plus the flanking V and J genes. Seven samples, each with two replicates, were multiplexed per lane of an Illumina MiSeq using version 3.0 chemistry. Per the original workflow: Raw data were processed with the vendor's proprietary pipeline, and both replicates were merged into a single result per sample. Clonotypes were defined as productive rearrangements sharing the V-gene family, CDR3 amino acid sequence and J-gene segment. Clonality was computed as 1 minus the normalized Shannon entropy (Pielou evenness) of TCRB abundances. T cell density was estimated by dividing total templates by the number of input cells inferred from the DNA input amount. Recon with default parameters was used to estimate total repertoire diversity and clonality. A clonotype was considered tumor-enriched if its abundance in tumor exceeded 0.1% and was at least 32-fold higher than its abundance in normal breast. The clones in this table, taken by TCRdb from immuneACCESS, are in-frame only. Not every clone is retained; where verified, under half of the shortfall comes from an unresolved V gene, and the cause of the rest is unknown. That table furnishes V, J and clone size, whereas the DNA furnished D and trimming. For this sample there are about 50,000 clones; roughly 73% appear just once. About 3.4% of the sample belongs to the ten largest clones.

The study profiled bulk TCR beta-chain repertoires in matched peripheral blood, tumor and adjacent normal breast tissue taken from roughly 17 patients with early-stage breast cancer. Before surgery, about 5-10 mL of whole blood was collected in EDTA tubes and processed within 2 hours. Ficoll-Paque centrifugation in SepMate-50 tubes was used to isolate peripheral blood mononuclear cells. PBMCs were cryopreserved in about 90% FBS with around 10% DMSO in aliquots of about 1.9 to 4.5 million cells and stored in liquid nitrogen. The Qiagen AllPrep DNA/RNA Mini kit was used for genomic DNA extraction. Including cysteine and phenylalanine, the CDR3 has 14 amino acids. The entry retains the CDR3 DNA only, 42 bases that are in frame from base 1. The germline V gene sets CDR1 to MDHEN and CDR2 to SYDVKM. The junction shows trimming of 8 bases on V and 5 bases on J, and the gene matches do not reach 8 bases of it.

The rearrangement combines TRBV28 with TRBJ2-2; TRBD1 matches 7 bases in the middle. This TCR was sampled from a person aged 40-50 years with breast cancer. The sample consisted of blood. Here is the DNA: TGTGCCAGCGGAGACAGGGATCGAACCGGGGAGCTGTTTTTT. Translated, this is CASGDRDRTGELFF.